Presented here are 12 T cell receptor beta chains from one specimen sequenced in a study of blood T cell repertoires in COVID-19. TCRdb's copy holds only in-frame clones and misses some; the assay was immunoSEQ multiplex PCR. In the table there are nearly 80,000 clones, roughly 85% of which are singletons. Sequenced: peripheral blood. These receptor sequences come from a woman between 65 and 79 years old with acute or convalescent COVID-19.

This chain joins TRBV7-9 and TRBJ2-7; weak D call: TRBD2 (6 bases). The V gene lost 4 bases and the J gene lost 4 bases, with 17 bases spanning the gap. The CDR3 extends over 15 amino acids. Germline loops: CDR1 SEHNR, CDR2 FQNEAQ (reference sequence). The CDR3 DNA is TGTGCCAGCAGCTCCTCCGGGACTGGAACGTACGAGCAGTACTTC. It codes for CASSSSGTGTYEQYF.

This clone was detected only once. V is TRBV6-2 or TRBV6-3 and J is TRBJ2-1; D gene ambiguous. V was pared by 0 bases and J by 0 bases, with 6 bases between. CDR3 length: 15 amino acids. Germline CDR1 MNHEY, CDR2 SVGEGT. As DNA, the CDR3 is TGTGCCAGCAGTTACTCGTTAATCTCCTACAATGAGCAGTTCTTC. It translates to CASSYSLISYNEQFF.

The chain couples TRBV2 to TRBJ1-1; 7 nucleotides match TRBD1. The CDR3 sequence is 13 residues long. In germline, CDR1 is SNHLY, CDR2 FYNNEI. The junction had 3 bases not matched to a gene; V was cut back by 8 bases and J by 0 bases. The CDR3 loop reads CASSTGMNTEAFF. The DNA of the CDR3 is TGTGCCAGCTCGACAGGGATGAACACTGAAGCTTTCTTT.

The chain links TRBV2 to TRBJ2-7; 12 positions agree with TRBD2. J lost 3 bases, V lost 3 bases, and 9 bases had no gene match. Germline CDR1 SNHLY, CDR2 FYNNEI. The CDR3 loop spans 17 amino acids. The CDR3 sequence: CASSERASGRAGYEQYF. Here the CDR3 DNA reads TGTGCCAGCAGTGAGAGGGCTAGCGGGAGGGCCGGCTACGAGCAGTACTTC.

The chain joins TRBV10-3 to TRBJ2-1, with TRBD2 matching over 10 bases. From germline, CDR1 is ENHRY and CDR2 SYGVKD. The junction had 9 bases not matched to a gene; V was cut back by 3 bases and J by 7 bases. This CDR3 is 16 amino acids long. In nucleotides, the CDR3 is TGTGCCATCAGTGATCGTCGACTAGCGGGCGTAAATGAGCAGTTCTTC. Translated: CAISDRRLAGVNEQFF.

V gene TRBV7-9 combines with J gene TRBJ2-7; tentative D call: TRBD2 (5 bases). The germline V gene encodes CDR1 SEHNR and CDR2 FQNEAQ (reference sequence). The CDR3 totals 18 residues. V shed 4 bases and J shed 2 bases, with 24 bases lying between them. CDR3 amino acids: CASSSSPEALENPYEQYF. The CDR3 DNA reads as TGTGCCAGCAGCTCGAGTCCCGAAGCACTAGAGAACCCCTACGAGCAGTACTTC.

The J gene is TRBJ1-5, the V gene TRBV19, with 10 bases that match TRBD1. The CDR3 is 15 residues long. The germline gives CDR1 LNHDA, CDR2 SQIVND (reference sequence). Trimming at V came to 8 bases and at J to 2 bases, leaving 6 bases not matched to a gene. The CDR3 loop reads CASFPGQGGNQPQHF. The CDR3 coding sequence is TGTGCCAGTTTCCCCGGACAGGGGGGCAATCAGCCCCAGCATTTT.

The rearrangement joins TRBV6-5 to TRBJ1-3; the match to TRBD1 covers 7 bases. Trimming cost V 6 bases and J 0 bases; bases outside gene matches: 5. Germline CDR1 MNHEY, CDR2 SVGAGI. The CDR3 is 15 amino acids. The CDR3 here is CASSGTASSGNTIYF. For the CDR3, the DNA is TGTGCCAGCAGCGGGACAGCCAGCTCTGGAAACACCATATATTTT.

V and J are TRBV5-4 and TRBJ2-1, with 7 positions matching TRBD2. This CDR3 spans 15 amino acids. The V gene end was trimmed by 2 bases and the J gene end by 7 bases; junction bases not matched to a gene: 9. Germline V gene lookup returns CDR1 SGHNT and CDR2 YYREEE (reference sequence). The CDR3 sequence is CASSFPLGGSNEQFF. CDR3 coding DNA: TGTGCCAGCAGCTTTCCTCTCGGCGGGAGTAATGAGCAGTTCTTC.

The chain joins TRBV12-5 to TRBJ1-3; D uncertain. The CDR3 is 12 amino acids. CDR1 is LGHNT and CDR2 is FRNRAP in the germline V gene. V dropped 5 bases and J dropped 8 bases, with 10 bases sitting between them. In nucleotides, the CDR3 is TGTGCTAGTGGTCTCCCTCCGGACACCATATATTTT. It is translated as CASGLPPDTIYF.

The V call is TRBV7-2, the J call TRBJ2-3; no firm D call. The V end lost 2 bases, the J end lost 4 bases, and 4 bases lay between the germline ends. The CDR3 totals 12 residues. CDR1 is SGHTA, CDR2 FQGNSA, per germline. For the CDR3, the DNA is TGTGCCAGCAGCTTATCAGCAGATACGCAGTATTTT. Protein: CASSLSADTQYF.

V and J are TRBV7-2 and TRBJ2-1; 11 bases map to TRBD2. The junction had 5 bases not matched to a gene; V was cut back by 3 bases and J by 10 bases. The CDR3 length is 14 residues. The germline CDR1 and CDR2 sequences are SGHTA and FQGNSA. The CDR3, as DNA: TGTGCCAGCAGCTTTAGCGGGAGGGCCGGGGAGCAGTTCTTC. Protein product: CASSFSGRAGEQFF.